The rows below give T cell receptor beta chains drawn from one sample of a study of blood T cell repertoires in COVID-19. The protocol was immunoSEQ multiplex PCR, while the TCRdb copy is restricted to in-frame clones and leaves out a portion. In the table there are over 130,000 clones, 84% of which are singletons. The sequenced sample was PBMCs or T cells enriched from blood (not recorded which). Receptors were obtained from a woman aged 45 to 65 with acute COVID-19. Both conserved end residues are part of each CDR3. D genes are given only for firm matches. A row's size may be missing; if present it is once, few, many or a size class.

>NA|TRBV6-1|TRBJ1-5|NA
CASSETQGTSNQPQHF
TGTGCCAGCAGTGAAACCCAGGGGACTAGCAATCAGCCCCAGCATTTT
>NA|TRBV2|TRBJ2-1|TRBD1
CASSEGQGSEQFF
TGTGCCAGCAGTGAAGGACAGGGCAGTGAGCAGTTCTTC
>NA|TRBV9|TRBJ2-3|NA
CASSSLDSSSDTQYF
TGTGCCAGCAGCTCCCTCGACAGCAGTTCAGATACGCAGTATTTT
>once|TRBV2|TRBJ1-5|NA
CASSSNYAGLNQPQHF
TGTGCCAGCAGTTCAAACTACGCAGGACTCAATCAGCCCCAGCATTTT
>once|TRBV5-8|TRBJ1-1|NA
CASSLRNGLPARTEAFF
TGTGCCAGCAGCTTGCGAAATGGACTCCCGGCAAGGACTGAAGCTTTCTTT
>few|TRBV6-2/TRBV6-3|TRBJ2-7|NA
CASSYGKGVTYEQYF
TGTGCCAGCAGTTACGGGAAGGGGGTTACCTACGAGCAGTACTTC
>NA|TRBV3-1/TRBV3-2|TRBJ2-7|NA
CASSQGARIHEQYF
TGTGCCAGCAGCCAGGGGGCGAGAATCCACGAGCAGTACTTC
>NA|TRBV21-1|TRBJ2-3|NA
CASSTHRAADTQYF
TGTGCCAGCAGCACCCACAGGGCCGCAGATACGCAGTATTTT
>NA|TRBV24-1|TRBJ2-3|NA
CATSDPAGTDTQYF
TGTGCCACCAGTGACCCCGCGGGGACAGATACGCAGTATTTT
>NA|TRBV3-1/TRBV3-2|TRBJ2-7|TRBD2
CASSPTSGSYEQYF
TGTGCCAGCAGCCCAACTAGCGGGAGCTACGAGCAGTACTTC
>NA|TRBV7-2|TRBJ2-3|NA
CASSPRTDTDTQYF
TGTGCCAGCAGCCCCCGGACTGACACAGATACGCAGTATTTT
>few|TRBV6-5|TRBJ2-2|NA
CASITSPGNTGELFF
TGTGCCAGCATAACCTCTCCAGGGAACACCGGGGAGCTGTTTTTT
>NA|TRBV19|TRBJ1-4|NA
CASSIASGEKLFF
TGTGCCAGTAGTATCGCCTCGGGTGAAAAACTGTTTTTT
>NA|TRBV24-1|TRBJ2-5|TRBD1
CATSDLQGDSSETQYF
TGTGCCACCAGTGATTTGCAGGGGGACAGTTCGGAGACCCAGTACTTC
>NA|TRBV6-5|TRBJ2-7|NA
CASSTRESSYEQYF
TGTGCCAGCAGTACTCGGGAGAGCTCCTACGAGCAGTACTTC
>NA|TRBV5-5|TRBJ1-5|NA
CASSLSGGQPQHF
TGTGCCAGCAGCTTATCAGGTGGCCAGCCCCAGCATTTT
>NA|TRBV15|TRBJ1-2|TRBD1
CATSREPGQGSHGYTF
TGTGCCACCAGCAGAGAACCGGGACAGGGATCACATGGCTACACCTTC
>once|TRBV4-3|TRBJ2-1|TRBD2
CASSQGLADTYNEQFF
TGCGCCAGCAGCCAAGGCCTAGCGGATACCTACAATGAGCAGTTCTTC
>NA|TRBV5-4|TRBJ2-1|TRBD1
CASSFGLTGGGEQFF
TGTGCCAGCAGCTTTGGCTTAACAGGGGGAGGTGAGCAGTTCTTC
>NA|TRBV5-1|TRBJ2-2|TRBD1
CASSPDRGTNTGELFF
TGCGCCAGCAGCCCGGACAGGGGGACGAACACCGGGGAGCTGTTTTTT
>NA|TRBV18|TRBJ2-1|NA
CASSPQGALNEQFF
TGTGCCAGCTCACCACAAGGGGCCTTAAATGAGCAGTTCTTC
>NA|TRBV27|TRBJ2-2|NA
CASSLGDTGELFF
TGTGCCAGCAGTTTAGGAGACACCGGGGAGCTGTTTTTT
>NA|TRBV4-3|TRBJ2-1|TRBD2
CASSKTSGRADEQFF
TGCGCCAGCAGCAAAACTAGCGGGAGGGCAGATGAGCAGTTCTTC
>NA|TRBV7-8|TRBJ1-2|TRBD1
CASSFGQGRGYTF
TGTGCCAGCAGCTTCGGACAGGGGAGAGGCTACACCTTC
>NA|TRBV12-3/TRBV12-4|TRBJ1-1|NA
CASSLERNTEAFF
TGTGCCAGCAGTTTAGAGAGGAACACTGAAGCTTTCTTT
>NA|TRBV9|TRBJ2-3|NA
CASSPTGGVTDTQYF
TGTGCCAGCAGCCCGACCGGGGGAGTTACAGATACGCAGTATTTT
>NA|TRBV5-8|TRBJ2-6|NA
CASSSGGGGANVLTF
TGTGCCAGCAGCTCCGGGGGTGGTGGGGCCAACGTCCTGACTTTC
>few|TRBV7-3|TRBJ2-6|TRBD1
CASSSQGIDSGANVLTF
TGTGCCAGCAGCTCACAGGGGATCGACTCTGGGGCCAACGTCCTGACTTTC
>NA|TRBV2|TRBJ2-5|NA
CASSSRERQETQYF
TGTGCCAGCAGTTCCCGGGAGAGGCAAGAGACCCAGTACTTC
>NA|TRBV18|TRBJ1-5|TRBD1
CASSPRQGDNQPQHF
TGTGCCAGCTCACCTAGACAGGGGGACAATCAGCCCCAGCATTTT
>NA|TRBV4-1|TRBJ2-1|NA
CASSQLGLTGYNEQFF
TGCGCCAGCAGCCAACTGGGGCTAACAGGGTACAATGAGCAGTTCTTC
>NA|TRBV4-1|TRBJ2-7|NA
CASSQDYEGSYEQYF
TGCGCCAGCAGCCAAGATTACGAGGGTTCCTACGAGCAGTACTTC
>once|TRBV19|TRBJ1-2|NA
CASSIVGTMGGLYGYTF
TGTGCCAGTAGTATAGTTGGCACCATGGGCGGGCTCTATGGCTACACCTTC
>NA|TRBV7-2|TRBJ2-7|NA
CASSLQTSSYEQYF
TGTGCCAGCAGCTTACAGACTAGCTCCTACGAGCAGTACTTC
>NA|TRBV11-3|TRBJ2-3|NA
CASSPDSGTQYF
TGTGCCAGCAGCCCAGACTCCGGGACGCAGTATTTT
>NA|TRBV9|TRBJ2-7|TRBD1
CASSVAGAGGREQYF
TGTGCCAGCAGCGTAGCTGGGGCAGGGGGACGGGAGCAGTACTTC
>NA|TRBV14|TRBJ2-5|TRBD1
CASSQGTGWETQYF
TGTGCCAGCAGCCAAGGGACAGGGTGGGAGACCCAGTACTTC
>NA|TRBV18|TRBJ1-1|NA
CASKGLVDTEAFF
TGTGCCAGCAAGGGGCTGGTCGACACTGAAGCTTTCTTT
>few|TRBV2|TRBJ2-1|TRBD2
CASSISGLADNEQFF
TGTGCCAGCAGTATCTCCGGACTAGCGGACAATGAGCAGTTCTTC
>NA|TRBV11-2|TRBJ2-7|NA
CASSPGWEQYF
TGTGCCAGCAGCCCAGGGTGGGAGCAGTACTTC
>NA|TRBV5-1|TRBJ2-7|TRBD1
CASSSPGQGYEQYF
TGCGCCAGCAGCTCCCCGGGACAGGGCTACGAGCAGTACTTC
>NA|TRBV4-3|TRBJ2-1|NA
CASSQDRGRRNNEQFF
TGCGCCAGCAGCCAAGATCGCGGAAGGCGGAACAATGAGCAGTTCTTC
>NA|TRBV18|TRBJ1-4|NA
CASSPNRGKLFF
TGTGCCAGCTCACCCAACCGAGGAAAACTGTTTTTT
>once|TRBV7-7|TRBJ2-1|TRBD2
CASSSTSGASYNEQFF
TGTGCTAGCAGCTCGACTAGCGGTGCTTCCTACAATGAGCAGTTCTTC
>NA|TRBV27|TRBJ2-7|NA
CASSSYSTGGYEQYF
TGTGCCAGCAGTTCCTACTCGACAGGAGGATACGAGCAGTACTTC
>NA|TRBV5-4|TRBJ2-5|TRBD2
CAIGPREVETQYF
TGTGCCATCGGCCCGCGGGAGGTAGAGACCCAGTACTTC
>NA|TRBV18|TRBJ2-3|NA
CASSRGRTDTDTQYF
TGTGCCAGCTCACGAGGCAGGACAGACACAGATACGCAGTATTTT
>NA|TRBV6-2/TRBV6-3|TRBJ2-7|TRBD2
CASSQTSGSYEQYF
TGTGCCAGCAGTCAAACTAGCGGGAGTTACGAGCAGTACTTC
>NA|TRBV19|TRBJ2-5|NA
CASAREQETQYF
TGTGCCAGCGCACGGGAACAAGAGACCCAGTACTTC
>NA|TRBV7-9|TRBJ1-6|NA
CASRGQSTAPLHF
TGTGCCAGCAGGGGCCAGTCGACCGCACCCCTCCACTTT
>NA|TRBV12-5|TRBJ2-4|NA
CASGLYGVNIQYF
TGTGCTAGTGGTTTATACGGAGTCAACATTCAGTACTTC
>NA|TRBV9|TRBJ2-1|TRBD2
CASSVAAGTRFSSYNEQFF
TGTGCCAGCAGCGTAGCTGCCGGGACTAGGTTCTCGTCATACAATGAGCAGTTCTTC
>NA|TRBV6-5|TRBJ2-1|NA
CASSYSGGSAYNEQFF
TGTGCCAGCAGTTACTCCGGGGGTAGCGCCTACAATGAGCAGTTCTTC